This TCR beta chain originates from a study of persistence of HIV-infected CD4 T cells. Overall study: Donors had been on suppressive ART for a median of 8 years.

For this clone: The antigen is undetermined.

This was the immunoSEQ version 4 assay in survey mode. Clones were read by immunoSEQ multiplex PCR, and TCRdb kept only the in-frame ones, dropping some. This repertoire shows about 36,000 clones, more than 75% found once; its top ten account for roughly 5.9%. An overlapping HIV-1 Gag peptide pool stimulated these cells at 1 ug/peptide/mL. Sorted nonresponding memory CD4+ T cells were CD40L-negative, CD69-negative, CD45RO-high. Study-wide results and caveats: Degenerate expanded CDR3beta sequences were enriched among CMV- and Gag-responding cells. Compared with CD3/CD28-stimulated cells, CMV- and Gag-responding cells showed lower TCRbeta richness.

V was pared by 0 bases and J by 0 bases, with 12 bases between. The germline V gene has CDR1 SGHVS and CDR2 FQNEAQ. The CDR3 extends over 16 amino acids. This receptor was taken from an adult with HIV. The donor label of this sample is uncertain. Here the sequenced sample was cultured CD4+ T cells from PBMCs, taken from a patient who received antiretroviral therapy. V is TRBV7-8 and J is TRBJ2-7; D uncertain. The CDR3 nucleotides are TGTGCCAGCAGCTTAGCTATGCAGACGAGCTCCTACGAGCAGTACTTC. Its protein is CASSLAMQTSSYEQYF.